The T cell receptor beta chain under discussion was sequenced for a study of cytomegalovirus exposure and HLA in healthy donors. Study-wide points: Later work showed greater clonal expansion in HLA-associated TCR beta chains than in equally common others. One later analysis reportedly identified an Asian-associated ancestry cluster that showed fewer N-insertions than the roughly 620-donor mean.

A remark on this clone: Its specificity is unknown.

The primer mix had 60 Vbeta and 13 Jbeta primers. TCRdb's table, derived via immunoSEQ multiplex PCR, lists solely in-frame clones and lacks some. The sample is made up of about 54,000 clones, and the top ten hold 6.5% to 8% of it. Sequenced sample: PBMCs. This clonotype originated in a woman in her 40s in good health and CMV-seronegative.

The CDR3 region has the DNA TGTGCCAGCAGTCCGACGGACAGGGGTTTAACTAATGAAAAACTGTTTTTT. Protein product: CASSPTDRGLTNEKLFF. The V call is TRBV27, the J call TRBJ1-4, with 9 bases that match TRBD1. Germline V CDR1 and CDR2: MNHEY, SMNVEV (reference sequence). J was trimmed by 1 base and V by 5 bases; bases with no gene match: 8. The CDR3 runs to 17 residues. Supplemented by reference TRBV27 and TRBJ1-4, the full variable domain reads EAQVTQNPRYLITVTGKKLTVTCSQNMNHEYMSWYRQDPGLGLRQIYYSMNVEVTDKGDVPEGYKVSRKEKRNFPLILESPSPNQTSLYFCASSPTDRGLTNEKLFFGSGTQLSVL.